The clone carrying this TCR beta chain was observed at least ten times. Its antigen is unknown. TCRdb passed the 5' RACE reads through MiXCR, listing each CDR3 protein once. Of tens of thousands of distinct CDR3 sequences listed, more than 5.5% were seen once; the top ten hold 35%. This entry belongs to a study of T cells after yellow fever vaccination. Study overall: It was SMART-Seq v4 Ultra Low Input that prepared the fractions with low cell numbers.

Germline CDR1 SGHRS, CDR2 YFSETQ. The CDR3 spans 13 residues. V lost 0 bases, J lost 5 bases, and 8 bases lay in between. Regarding the study as a whole: In post-booster samples, most primary-vaccination clones reappeared (approximately 95% CD4, 70% to 90% CD8). Abundant clonotypes (contaminants from the bulk population) could be present in FACS-sorted repertoires.

The TCR sequence derives from a young man who received the YFV17D yellow fever vaccine. The sample in question was CD8+ T cells sorted from PBMCs, obtained 5 to 6 days after the first yellow fever vaccination. The V call is TRBV5-1, the J call TRBJ1-1; D not certain. The CDR3 DNA reads TGCGCCAGCAGCTTGGCCGGGAGGACTGAAGCTTTCTTT. It yields the protein CASSLAGRTEAFF.